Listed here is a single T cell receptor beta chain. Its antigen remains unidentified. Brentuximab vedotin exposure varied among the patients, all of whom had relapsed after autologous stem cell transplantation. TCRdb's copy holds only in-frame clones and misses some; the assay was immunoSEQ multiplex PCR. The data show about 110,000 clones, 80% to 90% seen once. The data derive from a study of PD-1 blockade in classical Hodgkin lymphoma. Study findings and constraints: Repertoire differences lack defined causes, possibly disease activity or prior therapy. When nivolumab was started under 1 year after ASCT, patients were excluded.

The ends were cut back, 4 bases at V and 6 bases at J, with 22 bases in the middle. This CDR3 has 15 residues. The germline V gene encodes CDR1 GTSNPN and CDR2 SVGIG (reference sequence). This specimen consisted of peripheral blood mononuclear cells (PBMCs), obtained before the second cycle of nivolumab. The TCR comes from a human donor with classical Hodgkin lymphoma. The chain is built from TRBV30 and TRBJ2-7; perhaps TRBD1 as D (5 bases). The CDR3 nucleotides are TGTGCCTGGATCCCGGCAGGGTATAATTTGGGCGAGCAGTACTTC. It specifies CAWIPAGYNLGEQYF.